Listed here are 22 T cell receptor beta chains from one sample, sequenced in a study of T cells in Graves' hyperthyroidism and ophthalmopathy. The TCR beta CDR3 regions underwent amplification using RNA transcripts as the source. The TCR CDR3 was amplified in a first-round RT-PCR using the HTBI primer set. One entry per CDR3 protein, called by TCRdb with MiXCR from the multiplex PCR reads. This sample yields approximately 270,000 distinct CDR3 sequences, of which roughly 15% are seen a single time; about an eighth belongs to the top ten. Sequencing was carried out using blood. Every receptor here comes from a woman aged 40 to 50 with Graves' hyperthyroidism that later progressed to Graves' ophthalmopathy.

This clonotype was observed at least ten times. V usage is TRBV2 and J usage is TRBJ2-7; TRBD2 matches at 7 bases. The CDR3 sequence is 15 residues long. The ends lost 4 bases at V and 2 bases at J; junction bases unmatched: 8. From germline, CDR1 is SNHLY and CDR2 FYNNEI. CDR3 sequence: CASSAARGRAYEQYF. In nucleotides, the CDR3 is TGTGCCAGCAGTGCCGCACGGGGGAGGGCCTACGAGCAGTACTTC.

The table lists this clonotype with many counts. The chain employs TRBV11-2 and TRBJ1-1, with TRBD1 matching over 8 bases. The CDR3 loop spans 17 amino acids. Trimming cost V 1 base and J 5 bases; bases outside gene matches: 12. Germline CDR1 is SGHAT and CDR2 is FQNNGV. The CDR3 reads CASSLGDRTKVETEAFF. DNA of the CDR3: TGTGCCAGCAGCTTAGGGGACAGGACGAAGGTTGAGACTGAAGCTTTCTTT.

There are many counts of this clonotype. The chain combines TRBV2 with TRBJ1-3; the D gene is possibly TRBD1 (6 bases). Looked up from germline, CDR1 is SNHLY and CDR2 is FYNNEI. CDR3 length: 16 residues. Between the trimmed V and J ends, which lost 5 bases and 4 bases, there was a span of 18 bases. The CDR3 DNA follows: TGTGCCAGCAGTCCTCAAGGGGGGCTGAGAGGAAACACCATATATTTT. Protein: CASSPQGGLRGNTIYF.

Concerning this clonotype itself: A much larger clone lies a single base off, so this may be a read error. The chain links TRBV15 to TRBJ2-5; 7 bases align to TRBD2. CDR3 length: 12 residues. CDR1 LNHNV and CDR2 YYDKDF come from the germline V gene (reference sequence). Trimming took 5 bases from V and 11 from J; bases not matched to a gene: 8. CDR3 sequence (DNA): TGTGCCACCAGCCCCGGGGGGAATGAGCAGTACTTC. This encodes CATSPGGNEQYF.

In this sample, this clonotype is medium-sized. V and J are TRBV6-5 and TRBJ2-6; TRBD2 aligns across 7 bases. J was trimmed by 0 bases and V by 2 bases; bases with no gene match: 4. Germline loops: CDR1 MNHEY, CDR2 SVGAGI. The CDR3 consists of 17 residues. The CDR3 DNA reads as TGTGCCAGCAGTTACGGGGGGGGACCCTCTGGGGCCAACGTCCTGACTTTC. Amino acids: CASSYGGGPSGANVLTF.

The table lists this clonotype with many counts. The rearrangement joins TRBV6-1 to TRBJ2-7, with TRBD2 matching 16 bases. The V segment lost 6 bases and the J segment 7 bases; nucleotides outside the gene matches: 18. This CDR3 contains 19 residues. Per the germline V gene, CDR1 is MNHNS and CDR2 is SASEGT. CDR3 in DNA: TGTGCCAGCAGCTCGATCTTTACCGGGACTAGCGGGAGGGTGGGTGAGCAGTACTTC. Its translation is CASSSIFTGTSGRVGEQYF.

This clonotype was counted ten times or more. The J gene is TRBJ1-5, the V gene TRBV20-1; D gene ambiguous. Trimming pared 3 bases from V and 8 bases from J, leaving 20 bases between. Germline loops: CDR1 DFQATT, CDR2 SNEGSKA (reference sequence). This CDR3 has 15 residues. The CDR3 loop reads CSASSLMTQQEPQHF. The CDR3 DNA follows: TGCAGTGCTAGTAGCCTCATGACACAACAAGAGCCCCAGCATTTT.

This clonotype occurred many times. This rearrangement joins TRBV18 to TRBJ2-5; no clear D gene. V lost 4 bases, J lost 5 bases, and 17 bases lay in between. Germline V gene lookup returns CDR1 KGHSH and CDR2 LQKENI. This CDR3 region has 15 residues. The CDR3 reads CASSLQSVVFETQYF. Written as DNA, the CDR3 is TGTGCCAGCTCACTACAATCCGTGGTTTTCGAGACCCAGTACTTC.

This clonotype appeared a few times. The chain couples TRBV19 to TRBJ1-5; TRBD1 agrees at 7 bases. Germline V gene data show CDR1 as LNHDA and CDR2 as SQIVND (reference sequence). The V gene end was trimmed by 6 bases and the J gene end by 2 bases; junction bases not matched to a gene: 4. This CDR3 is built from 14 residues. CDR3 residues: CASRPDRGNQPQHF. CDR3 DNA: TGTGCCAGTAGACCAGACAGGGGCAATCAGCCCCAGCATTTT.

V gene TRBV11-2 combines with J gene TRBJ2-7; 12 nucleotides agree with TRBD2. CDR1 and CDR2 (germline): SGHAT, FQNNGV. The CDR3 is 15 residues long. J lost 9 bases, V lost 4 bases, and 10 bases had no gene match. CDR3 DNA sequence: TGTGCCAGCAGCTCCCTAGCGGGAGGGCGGTTCGCGCAGTACTTC. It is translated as CASSSLAGGRFAQYF.

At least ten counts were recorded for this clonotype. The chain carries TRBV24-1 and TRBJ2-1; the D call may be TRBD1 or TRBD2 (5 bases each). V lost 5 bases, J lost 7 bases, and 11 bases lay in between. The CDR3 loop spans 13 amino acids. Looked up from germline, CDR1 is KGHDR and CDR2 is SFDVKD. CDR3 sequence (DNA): TGTGCCACCAGTGTGGAAGGGGAGAATGAGCAGTTCTTC. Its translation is CATSVEGENEQFF.

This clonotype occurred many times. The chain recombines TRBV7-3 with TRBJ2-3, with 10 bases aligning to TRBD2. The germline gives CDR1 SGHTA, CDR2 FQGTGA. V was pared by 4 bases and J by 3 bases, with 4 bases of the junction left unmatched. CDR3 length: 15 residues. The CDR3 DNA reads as TGTGCCAGCAGCTCCGGACTAGCGGCGACAGATACGCAGTATTTT. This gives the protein CASSSGLAATDTQYF.

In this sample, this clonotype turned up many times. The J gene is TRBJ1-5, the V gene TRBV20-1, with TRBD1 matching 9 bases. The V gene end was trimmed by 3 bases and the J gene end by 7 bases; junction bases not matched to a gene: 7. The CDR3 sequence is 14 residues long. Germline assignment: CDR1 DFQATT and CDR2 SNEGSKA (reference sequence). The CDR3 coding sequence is TGCAGTGCTAGGGAGGACAGGGGCAGGCAGCCCCAGCATTTT. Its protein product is CSAREDRGRQPQHF.

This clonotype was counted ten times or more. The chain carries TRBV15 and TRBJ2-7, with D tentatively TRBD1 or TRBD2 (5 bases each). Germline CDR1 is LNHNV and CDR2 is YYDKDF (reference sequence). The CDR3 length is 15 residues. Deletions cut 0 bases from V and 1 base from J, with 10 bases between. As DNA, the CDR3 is TGTGCCACCAGCAGAGATGGGGACGGATCCTACGAGCAGTACTTC. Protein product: CATSRDGDGSYEQYF.

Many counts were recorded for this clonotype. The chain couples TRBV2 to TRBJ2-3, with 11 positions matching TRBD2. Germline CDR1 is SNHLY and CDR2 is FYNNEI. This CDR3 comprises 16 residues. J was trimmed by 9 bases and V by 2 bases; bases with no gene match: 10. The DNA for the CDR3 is TGTGCCAGCAGTGAAAGACTAGCGGGACCTCGGGAAACGCAGTATTTT. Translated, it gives CASSERLAGPRETQYF. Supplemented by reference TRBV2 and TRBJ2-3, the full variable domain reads EPEVTQTPSHQVTQMGQEVILRCVPISNHLYFYWYRQILGQKVEFLVSFYNNEISEKSEIFDDQFSVERPDGSNFTLKIRSTKLEDSAMYFCASSERLAGPRETQYFGPGTRLTVL.

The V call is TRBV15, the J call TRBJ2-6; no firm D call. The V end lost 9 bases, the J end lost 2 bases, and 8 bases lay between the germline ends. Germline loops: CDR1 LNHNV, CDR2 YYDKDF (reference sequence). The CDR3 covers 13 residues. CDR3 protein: CATKTTGANVLTF. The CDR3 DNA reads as TGTGCCACAAAAACCACTGGGGCCAACGTCCTGACTTTC.

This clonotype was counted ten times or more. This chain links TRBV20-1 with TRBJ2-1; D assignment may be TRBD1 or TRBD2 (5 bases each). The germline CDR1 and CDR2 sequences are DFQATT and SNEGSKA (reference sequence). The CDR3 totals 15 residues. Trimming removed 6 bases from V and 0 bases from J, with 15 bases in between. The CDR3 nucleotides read TGCAGTGCGCCCCGGGACCAGAGCTCCTACAATGAGCAGTTCTTC. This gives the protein CSAPRDQSSYNEQFF.

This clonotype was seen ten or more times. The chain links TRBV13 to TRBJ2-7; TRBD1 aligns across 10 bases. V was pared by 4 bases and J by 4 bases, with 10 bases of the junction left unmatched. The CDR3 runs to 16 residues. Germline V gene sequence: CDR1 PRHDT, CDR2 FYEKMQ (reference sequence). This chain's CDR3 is CASSSGRGTGVYEQYF. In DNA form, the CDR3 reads TGTGCCAGCAGCTCAGGACGAGGGACAGGGGTATACGAGCAGTACTTC. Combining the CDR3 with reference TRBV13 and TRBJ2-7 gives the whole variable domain AAGVIQSPRHLIKEKRETATLKCYPIPRHDTVYWYQQGPGQDPQFLISFYEKMQSDKGSIPDRFSAQQFSDYHSELNMSSLELGDSALYFCASSSGRGTGVYEQYFGPGTRLTVT.

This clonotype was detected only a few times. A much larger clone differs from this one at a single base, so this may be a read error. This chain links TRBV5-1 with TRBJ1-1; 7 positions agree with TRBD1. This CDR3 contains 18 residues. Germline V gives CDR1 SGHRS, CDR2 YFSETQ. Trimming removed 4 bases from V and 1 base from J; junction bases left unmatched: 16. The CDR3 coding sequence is TGCGCCAGCAGCCGTGGGACAGAGGTGCAAAGTGGGAACACTGAAGCTTTCTTT. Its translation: CASSRGTEVQSGNTEAFF.

The chain's CDR3 is CASSPSEWNEQFF. In DNA form, the CDR3 reads TGCGCCAGCAGCCCGTCGGAGTGGAATGAGCAGTTCTTC. The V gene is TRBV4-1, the J gene TRBJ2-1, with D unclear. The CDR3 covers 13 residues. Trimming left V 4 bases short and J 7 bases short, with 11 bases between. CDR1 and CDR2 from the germline V gene are MGHRA and YSYEKL.

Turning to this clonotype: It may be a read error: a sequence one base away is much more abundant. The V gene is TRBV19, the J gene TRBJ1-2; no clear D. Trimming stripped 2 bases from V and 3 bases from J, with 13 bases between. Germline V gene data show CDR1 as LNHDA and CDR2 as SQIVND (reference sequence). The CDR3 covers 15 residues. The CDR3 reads CASSITQPHYYGYTF. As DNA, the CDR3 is TGTGCCAGTAGTATAACTCAACCACACTACTATGGCTACACCTTC.

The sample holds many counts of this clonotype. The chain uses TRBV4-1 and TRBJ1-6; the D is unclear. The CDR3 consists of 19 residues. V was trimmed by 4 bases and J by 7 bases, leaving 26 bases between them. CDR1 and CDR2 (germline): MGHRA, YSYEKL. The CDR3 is CASSPVYMTGDRRNSPLHF. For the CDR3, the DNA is TGCGCCAGCAGCCCCGTGTACATGACCGGAGATAGGAGAAATTCACCCCTCCACTTT.